Shown below are 18 T cell receptor beta chains from a single sample sequenced in a study of OX40 agonist ivuxolimab in advanced cancers. Profiling relied on immunoSEQ multiplex PCR, and the TCRdb table lists in-frame clones only, not all of them. The table includes 50,000 to 75,000 clones, 87% detected once. The sequenced sample was CD4+ or CD8+ T cells sorted from blood, obtained in a trial of the OX40 agonist ivuxolimab. The source is an adult with an advanced solid tumor such as melanoma, head and neck, liver or kidney cancer.

The chain joins TRBV11-2 to TRBJ2-7, with 7 bases aligning to TRBD1. This CDR3 is 15 amino acids long. The junction had 7 bases not matched to a gene; V was cut back by 2 bases and J by 3 bases. The germline gives CDR1 SGHAT, CDR2 FQNNGV. CDR3 DNA sequence: TGTGCCAGCAGCTTATATCACCGGGACAGCTACGAGCAGTACTTC. This codes for CASSLYHRDSYEQYF.

The CDR3 protein is CASSLVTYGYTF. In nucleotides, the CDR3 is TGTGCCAGCAGCTTAGTGACCTATGGCTACACCTTC. The V gene is TRBV11-2, the J gene TRBJ1-2, with D unclear. This CDR3 has 12 residues. Trimming pared 1 base from V and 4 bases from J, leaving 4 bases between. Germline CDR1 is SGHAT and CDR2 is FQNNGV.

This clone appeared once. The rearrangement uses TRBV7-6 and TRBJ2-7, with 12 bases identical to TRBD1. CDR1 is SGHVS and CDR2 is FNYEAQ in the germline V gene. V dropped 2 bases and J dropped 4; count of bases not matched to a gene: 3. The CDR3 runs to 15 residues. The CDR3 sequence is CASSLTGQGAYEQYF. CDR3 coding DNA: TGTGCCAGCAGCTTAACGGGACAGGGGGCTTACGAGCAGTACTTC.

The chain employs TRBV11-2 and TRBJ2-4; D tentatively fits TRBD1 or TRBD2 (6 bases each). V lost 1 base and J lost 6, with 13 bases in between. This CDR3 region has 15 residues. Germline V gene data show CDR1 as SGHAT and CDR2 as FQNNGV. The CDR3 sequence is CASSLATGGINIQYF. The CDR3 coding sequence is TGTGCCAGCAGCTTAGCGACAGGAGGGATAAACATTCAGTACTTC.

The CDR3 DNA is TGTGCCACCAGCCGATCCACAGATACGCAGTATTTT. Translated: CATSRSTDTQYF. The rearrangement joins TRBV15 to TRBJ2-3; no firm D call. Germline V gene sequence: CDR1 LNHNV, CDR2 YYDKDF (reference sequence). Trimming shortened V by 5 bases and J by 2 bases, and 5 bases separated the two germline ends. This CDR3 contains 12 residues.

This chain uses TRBV5-5 with TRBJ1-4; D not certain. The CDR3 is 15 amino acids. Germline CDR1 SGHKS, CDR2 YYEKEE (reference sequence). V lost 4 bases to trimming and J lost 7 bases, with 17 bases between them. The CDR3 is CASSPAIQAAEKLFF. CDR3 coding DNA: TGTGCCAGCAGCCCGGCGATCCAAGCGGCTGAAAAACTGTTTTTT.

This chain joins TRBV6-1 and TRBJ1-1; 8 bases map to TRBD1. J was trimmed by 11 bases and V by 1 base; bases with no gene match: 6. The CDR3 is 13 amino acids. The germline CDR1 and CDR2 sequences are MNHNS and SASEGT. DNA for the CDR3: TGTGCCAGCAGTGAAGAGGGGACAGGTAGCGCTTTCTTT. Its protein product is CASSEEGTGSAFF.

This clone occurred once. The rearrangement uses TRBV5-1 and TRBJ2-7; D is uncertain. Germline CDR1 SGHRS, CDR2 YFSETQ. V shed 0 bases and J shed 5 bases, with 9 bases lying between them. This CDR3 has 13 amino acids. The CDR3: CASSLEGINEQYF. Here the CDR3 DNA reads TGCGCCAGCAGCTTGGAAGGGATTAACGAGCAGTACTTC.

This rearrangement joins TRBV6-4 to TRBJ1-2, with 9 bases aligning to TRBD1. Germline V gene data show CDR1 as MRHNA and CDR2 as SNTAGT. The CDR3 loop spans 17 amino acids. The V gene end was trimmed by 0 bases and the J gene end by 2 bases; junction bases not matched to a gene: 7. The CDR3 DNA reads TGTGCCAGCAGTGACTCTTTCGGGACAGGGAAGAACTATGGCTACACCTTC. Amino acid sequence: CASSDSFGTGKNYGYTF.

The rearrangement uses TRBV14 and TRBJ2-2, with TRBD1 matching 11 bases. The CDR3 is 18 amino acids. Trimming at V came to 4 bases and at J to 5 bases, leaving 12 bases not matched to a gene. CDR1 is SGHDN, CDR2 FVKESK, per germline. The CDR3 coding sequence is TGTGCCAGCAGCCGAGGACCGGGACAGGGGGGTAGGACCGGGGAGCTGTTTTTT. This gives the protein CASSRGPGQGGRTGELFF.

The table lists this clone with a few counts. The V gene is TRBV6-5, the J gene TRBJ2-7; either TRBD1 or TRBD2 may supply D (5 bases each). Trimming left V 2 bases short and J 1 base short, with 12 bases between. The CDR3 has 15 amino acids. Germline values: CDR1 MNHEY, CDR2 SVGAGI. CDR3 nucleotide sequence: TGTGCCAGCAGTTACGGGGGAACGGGTTCCTACGAGCAGTACTTC. Its protein is CASSYGGTGSYEQYF.

The V call is TRBV6-5, the J call TRBJ2-1, with D tentatively TRBD2 (6 bases). V lost 2 bases, J lost 9 bases, and 14 bases lay in between. The germline CDR1 and CDR2 sequences are MNHEY and SVGAGI. The CDR3 runs to 14 residues. The CDR3 here is CASSYEAGRREQFF. The CDR3 nucleotides are TGTGCCAGCAGTTACGAGGCGGGGAGGCGTGAGCAGTTCTTC.

The chain carries TRBV4-3 and TRBJ1-4, with D hard to call. The CDR3 loop spans 17 amino acids. Trimming took off 1 base at V and 0 bases at J, with 12 bases between the two ends. Germline values: CDR1 LGHNA, CDR2 YSLEER. CDR3 protein: CASSQAGGITTNEKLFF. The CDR3 nucleotides are TGCGCCAGCAGCCAAGCAGGCGGGATCACAACTAATGAAAAACTGTTTTTT.

This clone appeared once. The chain combines TRBV5-4 with TRBJ2-1; no definite D call. This CDR3 contains 15 residues. The ends were cut back, 0 bases at V and 0 bases at J, with 7 bases in the middle. CDR1 is SGHNT and CDR2 is YYREEE in the germline V gene (reference sequence). CDR3 nucleotide sequence: TGTGCCAGCAGCTTGGAAGTAGGCTCCTACAATGAGCAGTTCTTC. Protein product: CASSLEVGSYNEQFF.

This chain joins TRBV7-9 and TRBJ1-1; TRBD1 aligns across 9 bases. Germline CDR1 is SEHNR and CDR2 is FQNEAQ (reference sequence). The CDR3 runs 16 residues. J lost 2 bases, V lost 3 bases, and 7 bases had no gene match. The chain's CDR3 is CASSLGTGIGNTEAFF. The CDR3 DNA reads TGTGCCAGCAGCTTGGGGACAGGGATTGGAAACACTGAAGCTTTCTTT.

The V gene is TRBV15, the J gene TRBJ2-1; the D gene is possibly TRBD2 (6 bases). The CDR3 runs to 15 residues. V lost 4 bases to trimming and J lost 5 bases, with 15 bases between them. Germline assignment: CDR1 LNHNV and CDR2 YYDKDF (reference sequence). The CDR3 here is CATSIAGFSDNEQFF. The CDR3, as DNA: TGTGCCACCAGCATTGCGGGGTTCAGCGACAATGAGCAGTTCTTC. The full variable domain, completed using reference TRBV15 and TRBJ2-1, is DAMVIQNPRYQVTQFGKPVTLSCSQTLNHNVMYWYQQKSSQAPKLLFHYYDKDFNNEADTPDNFQSRRPNTSFCFLDIRSPGLGDTAMYLCATSIAGFSDNEQFFGPGTRLTVL.

This clone is a singleton in its sample. The V gene is TRBV27, the J gene TRBJ2-7; D possibly corresponds to TRBD1 (6 bases). The germline V gene has CDR1 MNHEY and CDR2 SMNVEV (reference sequence). V was clipped by 5 bases and J by 2 bases, with 13 bases between them. The CDR3 is made up of 14 amino acids. The CDR3, as DNA: TGTGCCAGCAGTCTCGGGACACCCGCCTACGAGCAGTACTTC. This translates into CASSLGTPAYEQYF.

This rearrangement joins TRBV2 to TRBJ1-6; 8 bases are a match to TRBD1. There are 14 residues in the CDR3. V was clipped by 5 bases and J by 5 bases; unmatched bases: 2. Germline V gene lookup returns CDR1 SNHLY and CDR2 FYNNEI. CDR3 coding DNA: TGTGCCAGCAGTCAGGACAGGGATAATTCACCCCTCCACTTT. This sequence encodes CASSQDRDNSPLHF.